The clone carrying this TCR beta chain has only a few counts. Its matching antigen is unknown. The record originates from a study of OX40 agonist ivuxolimab in advanced cancers. Study-wide background: It was ivuxolimab, an agonistic anti-OX40 (CD134) antibody, that patients were treated with.

V was pared by 8 bases and J by 3 bases, with 9 bases of the junction left unmatched. This CDR3 contains 14 residues. The V gene's germline CDR1 is LNHDA and CDR2 SQIVND (reference sequence). Profiling relied on immunoSEQ multiplex PCR, and the TCRdb table lists in-frame clones only, not all of them. Altogether some 35,000 clones are present, about 78% being singletons, with the ten largest covering roughly a fifth. Overall study results and limits: The study did not work out the antigen specificity of the expanded peripheral T cells. The mean number of expanded clones was higher in CD8+ T cells than in CD4+.

With baseline, cycle 4 day 1, and cycle 7 day 1 as timepoints, blood was sampled. Sequencing was performed on CD4+ or CD8+ T cells sorted from blood, taken in a trial of the OX40 agonist ivuxolimab. The chain employs TRBV19 and TRBJ2-7; the match to TRBD1 covers 8 bases. This TCR came from an adult with an advanced solid tumor such as melanoma, head and neck, liver or kidney cancer. CDR3 protein: CASHDRGGHYEQYF. The DNA of the CDR3 is TGTGCCAGTCATGACAGGGGCGGGCACTACGAGCAGTACTTC.